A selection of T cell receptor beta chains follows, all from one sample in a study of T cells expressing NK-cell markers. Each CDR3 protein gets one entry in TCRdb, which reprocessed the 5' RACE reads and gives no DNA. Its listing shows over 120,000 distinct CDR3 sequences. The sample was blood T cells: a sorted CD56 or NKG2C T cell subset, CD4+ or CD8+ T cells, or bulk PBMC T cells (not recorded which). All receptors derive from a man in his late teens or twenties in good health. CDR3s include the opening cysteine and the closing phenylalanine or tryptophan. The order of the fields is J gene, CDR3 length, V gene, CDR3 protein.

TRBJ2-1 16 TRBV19 CASSIDSPGQRGETFF
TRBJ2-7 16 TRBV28 CASSLGTNDGTYEQYF
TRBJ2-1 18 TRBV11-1 CASSFTPTEDVSYNEQFF
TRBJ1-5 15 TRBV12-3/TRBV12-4 CASSFLGREVQPQHF
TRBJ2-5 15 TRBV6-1 CASSRPQQGRETQYF
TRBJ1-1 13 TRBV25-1 CASSEVGEVAAFF
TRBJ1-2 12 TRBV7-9 CASAQGSRGYTF
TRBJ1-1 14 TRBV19 CASKHFETAQEAFF
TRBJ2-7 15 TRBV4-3 CASSQDLTGGAEQYF
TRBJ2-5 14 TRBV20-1 CSARDPVGPETQYF
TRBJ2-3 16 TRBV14 CASSHTSGGYTDTQYF
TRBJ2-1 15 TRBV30 CAWSPGPSSYNEQFF
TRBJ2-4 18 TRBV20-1 CSARDGLAGGPRGNIQYF
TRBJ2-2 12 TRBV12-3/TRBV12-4 CASSPFSGELFF
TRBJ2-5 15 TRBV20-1 CSAPGDTGWEETQYF
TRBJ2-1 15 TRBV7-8 CASSLLGGPGNEQFF
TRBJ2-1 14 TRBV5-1 CASSPAGGYNEQFF
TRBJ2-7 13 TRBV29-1 CSVPGTGFFEQYF
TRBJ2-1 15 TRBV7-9 CASSLPSGIHSAVFF
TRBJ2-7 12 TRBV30 CAWKAPRYEQYF
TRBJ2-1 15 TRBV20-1 CSAREMGDYHNEQFF
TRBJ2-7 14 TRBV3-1 CASSRGQGGYEQYF
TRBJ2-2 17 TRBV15 CATSRDSSGRTSGELFF
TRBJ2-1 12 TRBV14 CASSHLGLEQFF
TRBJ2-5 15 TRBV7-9 CASSLGTGEEETQYF
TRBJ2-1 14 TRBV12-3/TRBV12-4 CASSLGDAALEQFF
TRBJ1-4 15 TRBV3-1 CASSQELEYPEKLFF
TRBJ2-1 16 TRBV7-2 CASSLVFRTSNNEQFF